The text below deals with one T cell receptor beta chain. Its antigen remains unknown. This sample stems from a study of long-term antiretroviral therapy in people with HIV. Findings and caveats of the study: Blood obtained between the mid-2000s and the late 2010s may reflect older ART regimens.

The run of the v3.0 immunoSEQ assay was at survey level. Clones were read by immunoSEQ multiplex PCR, and TCRdb kept only the in-frame ones, dropping some. The sample gives around 22,000 clones, around 95% of which show up once; about 2.4% is in the top ten. The CDR3 runs 15 residues. V dropped 6 bases and J dropped 0; count of bases not matched to a gene: 5. Germline V gene sequence: CDR1 SNHLY, CDR2 FYNNEI. This chain links TRBV2 with TRBJ2-7, with 10 bases aligning to TRBD2. Sequencing used unsorted PBMCs, obtained roughly 5.1 years after starting antiretroviral therapy. This clonotype was obtained from a woman aged 45-59 years with HIV. The CDR3 reads CASRGLAQSSYEQYF. CDR3 bases: TGTGCCAGCAGGGGACTAGCGCAGAGCTCCTACGAGCAGTACTTC.